This TCR beta chain was identified in a study of patients and donors after allogeneic stem cell transplantation. Losses at the gene ends were 6 bases for V and 0 bases for J; bases not matched to a gene: 4. The CDR3 has 13 amino acids. Germline loops: CDR1 SQVTM, CDR2 ANQGSEA. Via MiXCR, TCRdb re-called the RT-PCR reads, giving one row per CDR3 protein. The table has roughly 150,000 distinct CDR3 sequences, about a quarter seen once. The sequenced sample consisted of blood, either unsorted or a sorted T cell fraction (not recorded which). This sequence was found in a human donor who was either an allogeneic HSCT recipient or a stem cell or donor lymphocyte infusion donor (not recorded which). It is not recorded whose cells these are; they may come from a transplant donor. The chain carries TRBV29-1 and TRBJ1-1; 7 bases are shared with TRBD1. The CDR3 sequence: CSVVTGMNTEAFF. The CDR3 DNA is TGCAGCGTGGTGACAGGGATGAACACTGAAGCTTTCTTT.